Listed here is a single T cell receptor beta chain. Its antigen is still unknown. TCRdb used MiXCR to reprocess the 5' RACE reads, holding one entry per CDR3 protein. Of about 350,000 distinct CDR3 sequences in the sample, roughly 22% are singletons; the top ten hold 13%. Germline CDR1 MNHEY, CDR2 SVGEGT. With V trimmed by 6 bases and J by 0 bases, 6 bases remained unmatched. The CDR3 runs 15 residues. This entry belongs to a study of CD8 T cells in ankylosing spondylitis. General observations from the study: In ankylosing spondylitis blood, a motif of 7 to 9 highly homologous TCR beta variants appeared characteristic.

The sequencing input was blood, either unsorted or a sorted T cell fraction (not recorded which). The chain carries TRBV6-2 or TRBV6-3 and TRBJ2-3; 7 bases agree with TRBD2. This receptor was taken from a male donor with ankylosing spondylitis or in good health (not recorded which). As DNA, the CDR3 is TGTGCCAGCAGCCCTGGAGCGGGGAGCACAGATACGCAGTATTTT. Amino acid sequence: CASSPGAGSTDTQYF.